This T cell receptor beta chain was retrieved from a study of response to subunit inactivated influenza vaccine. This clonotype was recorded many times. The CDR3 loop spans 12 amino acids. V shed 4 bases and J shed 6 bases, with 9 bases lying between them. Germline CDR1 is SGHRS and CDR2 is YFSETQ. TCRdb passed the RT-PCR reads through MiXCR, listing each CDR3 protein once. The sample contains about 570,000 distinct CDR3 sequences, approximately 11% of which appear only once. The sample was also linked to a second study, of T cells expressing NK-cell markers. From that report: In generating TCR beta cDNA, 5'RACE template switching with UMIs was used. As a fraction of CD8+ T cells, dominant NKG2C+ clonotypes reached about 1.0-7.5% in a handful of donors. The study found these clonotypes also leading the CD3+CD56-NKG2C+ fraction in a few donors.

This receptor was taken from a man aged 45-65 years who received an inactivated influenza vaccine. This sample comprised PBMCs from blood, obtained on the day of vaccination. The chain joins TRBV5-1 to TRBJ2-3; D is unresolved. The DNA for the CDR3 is TGCGCCAGCAGCCAGCTCGGGGATACGCAGTATTTT. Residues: CASSQLGDTQYF.